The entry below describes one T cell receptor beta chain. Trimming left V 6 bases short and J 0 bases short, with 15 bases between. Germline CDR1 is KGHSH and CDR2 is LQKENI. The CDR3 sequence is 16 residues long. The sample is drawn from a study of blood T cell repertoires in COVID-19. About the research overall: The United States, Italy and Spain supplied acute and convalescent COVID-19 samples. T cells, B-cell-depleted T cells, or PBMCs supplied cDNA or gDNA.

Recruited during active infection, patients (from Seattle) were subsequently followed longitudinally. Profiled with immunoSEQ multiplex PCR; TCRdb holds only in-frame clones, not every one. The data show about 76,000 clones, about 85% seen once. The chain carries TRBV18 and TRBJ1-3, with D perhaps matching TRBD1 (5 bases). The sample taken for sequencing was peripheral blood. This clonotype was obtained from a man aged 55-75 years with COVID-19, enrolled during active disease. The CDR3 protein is CASSQDRQISGNTIYF. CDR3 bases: TGTGCCAGCTCGCAGGATCGACAGATCTCTGGAAACACCATATATTTT.